One sample yielded the 32 T cell receptor beta chains listed below, sequenced in a study of metastatic and nonmetastatic thyroid tumors. TCRdb re-analyzed the PCR reads using MiXCR. This sample has 25,000 to 35,000 clones, with 30% found just once. Patients had received no treatment of any kind before thyroid surgery. Sequences were obtained from blood. The origin of the receptors is a female donor with papillary thyroid cancer or a benign thyroid nodule (not recorded which). Some clones in this sample may be carry-over from other donors' samples.

V usage is TRBV7-3 and J usage is TRBJ2-7; a possible D gene is TRBD1 (6 bases). Between the trimmed V and J ends, which lost 6 bases and 11 bases, there was a span of 23 bases. In germline, CDR1 is SGHTA, CDR2 FQGTGA. The CDR3 totals 14 residues. DNA for the CDR3: TGTGCCAGCAGGCCGGGACACAGCTCCTACGTGGAGTACTTC. Its translation is CASRPGHSSYVEYF.

This clone was detected ten times or more. The genes are TRBV19 and TRBJ2-1, with D possibly TRBD2 on 6 matching bases. This CDR3 has 15 amino acids. Germline CDR1 is LNHDA and CDR2 is SQIVND (reference sequence). Deletions cut 9 bases from V and 4 bases from J, with 19 bases between. In nucleotides, the CDR3 is TGTGCCAGCCGTGGGAACCCTGGGGGGTACAATGAGCAGTTCTTC. Residues: CASRGNPGGYNEQFF.

In this sample, this clone turned up many times. This sequence joins TRBV5-4 and TRBJ1-1; a possible D gene is TRBD1 (6 bases). With 2 bases removed from V and 1 base from J, the gap between germline ends came to 6 bases. CDR1 and CDR2 (germline): SGHNT, YYREEE (reference sequence). This CDR3 spans 13 amino acids. The CDR3 DNA reads TGTGCCAGCAGCTTACAGGGGAACACTGAAGCTTTCTTT. It is translated as CASSLQGNTEAFF.

This clone has more than one count but fewer than ten. The gene calls are TRBV9 and TRBJ2-1; 11 bases match TRBD1. The germline CDR1 and CDR2 sequences are SGDLS and YYNGEE. The CDR3 is 16 residues long. The ends lost 3 bases at V and 6 bases at J; junction bases unmatched: 8. CDR3 residues: CASSASGGTGGNEQFF. The CDR3 nucleotides read TGTGCCAGCAGCGCAAGTGGGGGGACAGGGGGCAATGAGCAGTTCTTC.

This clone was observed at least ten times. The gene calls are TRBV11-2 and TRBJ1-3; D is unresolved. This CDR3 comprises 17 residues. Trimming removed 1 base at V and 1 base at J, with 14 bases between. The V gene's germline CDR1 is SGHAT and CDR2 FQNNGV. Here the CDR3 reads CASSLVWAISSGNTIYF. Here the CDR3 DNA reads TGTGCCAGCAGCTTAGTTTGGGCAATCTCATCTGGAAACACCATATATTTT.

This clone was found many times. The rearrangement uses TRBV6-6 and TRBJ2-3, with D maybe TRBD1 (5 bases). The V gene lost 2 bases and the J gene lost 0 bases, with 9 bases spanning the gap. Germline lookup yields CDR1 MNHNY and CDR2 SVGAGI (reference sequence). This CDR3 spans 15 amino acids. CDR3 DNA sequence: TGTGCCAGCAGTTACCGGGCAGGGAGCACAGATACGCAGTATTTT. It is translated as CASSYRAGSTDTQYF.

This clone was seen many times. Germline is not matched at one junction end, which may reflect a read error. The chain links TRBV24-1 to TRBJ2-1, with 9 bases aligning to TRBD1. CDR1 is KGHDR and CDR2 is SFDVKD in the germline V gene. This CDR3 has 15 residues. The CDR3 DNA sequence: TGTGCCACCAGTGAACCCGGGACAGGGTACAGTGAGCAGTTCTTC. Translated, it gives CATSEPGTGYSEQFF.

This clone was seen repeatedly, ten times or more. In DNA, the CDR3 is TGTGCCAGCAGCTTGAATACAGTAGGAAACACCATATATTTT. Translation: CASSLNTVGNTIYF. The chain combines TRBV5-4 with TRBJ1-3; D gene ambiguous. This CDR3 is built from 14 residues. With 1 base removed from V and 4 bases from J, the gap between germline ends came to 9 bases. Germline-derived CDR1 and CDR2 are SGHNT and YYREEE (reference sequence).

This clone was counted ten times or more. The CDR3 nucleotides are TGTGCCACCAGCAGGGATTGGAGCTACACCTTC. Its translation: CATSRDWSYTF. The chain combines TRBV15 with TRBJ1-2; D is ambiguous. V gave up 3 bases and J gave up 9 bases, with 8 bases separating them. Germline V lookup: CDR1 LNHNV, CDR2 YYDKDF (reference sequence). The CDR3 totals 11 residues.

This clone was counted between two and nine times. The rearrangement links TRBV5-6 to TRBJ2-3, with no clear D. Germline-derived CDR1 and CDR2 are SGHDT and YYEEEE. V was clipped by 1 base and J by 0 bases, with 6 bases between them. This CDR3 comprises 14 residues. CDR3 residues: CASSLYGSTDTQYF. The CDR3 DNA follows: TGTGCCAGCAGCTTGTATGGGAGCACAGATACGCAGTATTTT.

The chain carries TRBV12-3 or TRBV12-4 and TRBJ1-1, with a weak D call TRBD1 (5 bases). The CDR3 covers 21 residues. Trimming stripped 5 bases from V and 0 bases from J, with 31 bases between. DNA of the CDR3: TGTGCCAGCAGTCTAATTCCCGATCAGGCGGGACCGGGGGTTATGAACACTGAAGCTTTCTTT. Amino acids: CASSLIPDQAGPGVMNTEAFF.

The J gene is TRBJ1-1, the V gene TRBV2; D is unresolved. Germline V CDR1 and CDR2: SNHLY, FYNNEI. V was cut by 7 bases and J by 1 base, with 13 bases left in between. The CDR3 contains 14 residues. DNA for the CDR3: TGTGCCAGCAAGCAGCGGGGAGGGAACACTGAAGCTTTCTTT. It yields the protein CASKQRGGNTEAFF.

This clone has at least ten counts. The V and J genes are TRBV5-1 and TRBJ1-1, with a weak D call TRBD1 (5 bases). CDR1 and CDR2 (germline): SGHRS, YFSETQ. Trimming pared 1 base from V and 4 bases from J, leaving 8 bases between. The CDR3 spans 13 residues. The CDR3 spells CASSLSGGTEAFF. CDR3 nucleotide sequence: TGCGCCAGCAGCTTGTCGGGGGGCACTGAAGCTTTCTTT. The full variable domain, in which reference TRBV5-1 and TRBJ1-1 provide the parts outside the CDR3, is KAGVTQTPRYLIKTRGQQVTLSCSPISGHRSVSWYQQTPGQGLQFLFEYFSETQRNKGNFPGRFSGRQFSNSRSEMNVSTLELGDSALYLCASSLSGGTEAFFGQGTRLTVV.

The CDR3 is CASSERGLGSYNEQFF. DNA for the CDR3: TGTGCCAGCAGCGAGAGGGGACTAGGCTCCTACAATGAGCAGTTCTTC. The V and J genes are TRBV9 and TRBJ2-1; 8 nucleotides agree with TRBD2. CDR3 length: 16 residues. Per the germline V gene, CDR1 is SGDLS and CDR2 is YYNGEE. The ends lost 3 bases at V and 0 bases at J; junction bases unmatched: 5.

The chain uses TRBV11-2 and TRBJ2-3, with TRBD2 identical over 10 bases. The J segment lost 4 bases and the V segment lost 3 bases, leaving 4 bases of the junction unmatched. This CDR3 comprises 15 residues. CDR1 and CDR2 (germline): SGHAT, FQNNGV. The CDR3 sequence is CASSFRTSGPDTQYF. The DNA for the CDR3 is TGTGCCAGCAGCTTCAGGACTAGCGGTCCAGATACGCAGTATTTT. The full variable domain, in which reference TRBV11-2 and TRBJ2-3 provide the parts outside the CDR3, is EAGVAQSPRYKIIEKRQSVAFWCNPISGHATLYWYQQILGQGPKLLIQFQNNGVVDDSQLPKDRFSAERLKGVDSTLKIQPAKLEDSAVYLCASSFRTSGPDTQYFGPGTRLTVL.

This clone appeared many times. The chain carries TRBV6-4 and TRBJ2-2, with TRBD1 identical over 11 bases. CDR3 size: 20 residues. Germline V gene sequence: CDR1 MRHNA, CDR2 SNTAGT. V dropped 2 bases and J dropped 4; count of bases not matched to a gene: 15. In DNA, the CDR3 is TGTGCCAGCAGTGACCGACGGGGACAGGGGGTTCAGGGGGGCACCGGGGAGCTGTTTTTT. Protein: CASSDRRGQGVQGGTGELFF.

This clone was found many times. At the DNA level, this CDR3 is encoded by other sequences in the same sample as well. This chain joins TRBV5-1 and TRBJ1-1; D is possibly TRBD1 (6 bases). Germline values: CDR1 SGHRS, CDR2 YFSETQ. The CDR3 consists of 15 residues. With 6 bases removed from V and 0 bases from J, the gap between germline ends came to 15 bases. CDR3 sequence: CASTETGPMNTEAFF. In DNA form, the CDR3 reads TGCGCCAGCACCGAAACAGGGCCCATGAACACTGAAGCTTTCTTT.

This clone was seen many times. V gene TRBV28 combines with J gene TRBJ1-5, with D unclear. The CDR3 spans 14 residues. V shed 7 bases and J shed 3 bases, with 13 bases lying between them. Germline V gives CDR1 MDHEN, CDR2 SYDVKM. In nucleotides, the CDR3 is TGTGCCAGCACCCTGATCGGACCCAATCAGCCCCAGCATTTT. Amino acids: CASTLIGPNQPQHF.

This clone has a handful of counts. This rearrangement joins TRBV6-1 to TRBJ2-1; 12 nucleotides align to TRBD2. Germline CDR1 MNHNS, CDR2 SASEGT. The CDR3 is made up of 13 amino acids. V trimming: 5 bases; J trimming: 10 bases; junction bases outside the gene matches: 3. The CDR3 is CASSSGLAGEQFF. CDR3 coding DNA: TGTGCCAGCAGTTCGGGACTAGCGGGCGAGCAGTTCTTC.

This clone was seen at least ten times. J is TRBJ2-7 and V is TRBV7-3, with 9 bases lining up with TRBD1. Per germline, CDR1 SGHTA and CDR2 FQGTGA. The CDR3 length is 14 residues. V was clipped by 3 bases and J by 5 bases; unmatched bases: 5. The CDR3, as DNA: TGTGCCAGCAGCTTTCCGGGACAGGGACACGAGCAGTACTTC. Its translation is CASSFPGQGHEQYF.

This clone was detected ten times or more. This chain uses TRBV10-1 with TRBJ2-7, with D possibly TRBD1 on 5 matching bases. Trimming cost V 2 bases and J 2 bases, with 7 bases left between them. Germline V gives CDR1 WNHNN, CDR2 SYGVQD (reference sequence). The CDR3 has 13 amino acids. In DNA form, the CDR3 reads TGCGCCAGCAGTGAGACAGGCCCCTACGAGCAGTACTTC. This sequence encodes CASSETGPYEQYF.

A few counts support this clone. The gene calls are TRBV4-1 and TRBJ2-2; tentative D call: TRBD2 (5 bases). The CDR3 is 16 residues long. Germline loops: CDR1 MGHRA, CDR2 YSYEKL. V was pared by 3 bases and J by 4 bases, with 15 bases between. The CDR3 DNA follows: TGCGCCAGCAGCCATTACGGGGTCGCGGGCACCGGGGAGCTGTTTTTT. This gives the protein CASSHYGVAGTGELFF.

About this clone: This sequence may be a read error, since a much larger clone differs from it by one base. The same CDR3 can be traced to other DNA sequences in this sample. V is TRBV5-4 and J is TRBJ2-3, with 8 bases matching TRBD2. Germline V lookup: CDR1 SGHNT, CDR2 YYREEE (reference sequence). This CDR3 spans 15 amino acids. CDR3 amino acids: CASSLEAGELDTQYF. The CDR3 DNA is TGTGCCAGCAGTTTGGAAGCGGGAGAACTGGATACGCAGTATTTT.

With regard to this clone: The missing conserved phenylalanine or tryptophan at the end of this CDR3 makes a read error likely. The V and J genes are TRBV9 and TRBJ1-2; 7 nucleotides match TRBD1. J was trimmed by 8 bases and V by 4 bases; bases with no gene match: 11. Germline CDR1 is SGDLS and CDR2 is YYNGEE. The length of the CDR3 is 14 residues. This CDR3 reads CASSSGTVSRGYTS. The CDR3, as DNA: TGTGCCAGCAGCTCCGGGACAGTATCCCGCGGCTACACCTCC.

The chain has TRBV6-2 or TRBV6-3 and TRBJ2-1, with a weak D call TRBD2 (6 bases). This CDR3 spans 21 amino acids. Trimming removed 0 bases at V and 4 bases at J, with 28 bases between. The V gene's germline CDR1 is MNHEY and CDR2 SVGEGT. The CDR3 here is CASSYSVNRIEGGGDYNEQFF. DNA for the CDR3: TGTGCCAGCAGTTACTCGGTGAATCGTATAGAGGGAGGAGGGGATTACAATGAGCAGTTCTTC.

This clone is labeled as medium-sized. The chain carries TRBV9 and TRBJ2-3; TRBD1 is a possible D gene (6 bases). Trimming cost V 0 bases and J 0 bases, with 8 bases left between them. This CDR3 region has 15 residues. Germline lookup yields CDR1 SGDLS and CDR2 YYNGEE. CDR3 protein: CASSVVQGSTDTQYF. In DNA, the CDR3 is TGTGCCAGCAGCGTAGTCCAGGGGAGCACAGATACGCAGTATTTT.

This clone was seen many times. The CDR3 sequence is CASSLDSRNYEQYF. DNA for the CDR3: TGTGCCAGCAGTTTGGATTCCAGAAACTACGAGCAGTACTTC. The chain joins TRBV28 to TRBJ2-7; D is ambiguous. The CDR3 is 14 residues long. The germline gives CDR1 MDHEN, CDR2 SYDVKM. Trimming left V 3 bases short and J 3 bases short, with 12 bases between.

In this sample, this clone turned up many times. The CDR3 sequence is CSARDRLTSGATDTQYF. The CDR3 bases are TGCAGTGCTAGAGATCGGCTGACTAGCGGAGCCACAGATACGCAGTATTTT. V and J are TRBV20-1 and TRBJ2-3, with 9 positions matching TRBD2. The trim removed 0 bases at V and 2 bases at J, leaving 9 bases unmatched. Germline CDR1 DFQATT, CDR2 SNEGSKA (reference sequence). This CDR3 spans 17 amino acids.

The rearrangement uses TRBV5-1 and TRBJ2-3; D remains unclear. This CDR3 has 14 amino acids. Germline CDR1 SGHRS, CDR2 YFSETQ. Between the trimmed V and J ends, which lost 7 bases and 0 bases, there was a span of 12 bases. The CDR3 sequence: CASGQNPSTDTQYF. In nucleotides, the CDR3 is TGCGCCAGCGGTCAGAATCCTAGCACAGATACGCAGTATTTT.

This clone was seen repeatedly, ten times or more. The J gene is TRBJ2-3, the V gene TRBV29-1; tentatively, D is TRBD2 (5 bases). V was clipped by 6 bases and J by 4 bases, with 20 bases between them. The CDR3 contains 15 residues. Germline V gene data show CDR1 as SQVTM and CDR2 as ANQGSEA. The CDR3 is CSVRTRGTGPDTQYF. CDR3 bases: TGCAGCGTCCGCACCCGGGGAACGGGCCCAGATACGCAGTATTTT.

With respect to this clone: A read error may account for a junction end that differs from germline. The chain employs TRBV20-1 and TRBJ1-5, with TRBD1 as a possible D gene (5 bases). Germline V gene sequence: CDR1 DFQATT, CDR2 SNEGSKA (reference sequence). CDR3 length: 14 residues. CDR3 residues: CSASGDANNQPQHF. The CDR3 DNA reads TGCAGTGCTTCCGGGGACGCGAACAATCAGCCACAGCATTTT.

In this sample, this clone turned up many times. The chain has TRBV5-4 and TRBJ2-2, with 7 bases fitting TRBD1. The germline V gene encodes CDR1 SGHNT and CDR2 YYREEE (reference sequence). J was trimmed by 4 bases and V by 3 bases; bases with no gene match: 9. The CDR3 has 16 residues. The DNA for the CDR3 is TGTGCCAGCAGCTCTCCGAGGGGGCGCGCCACCGGGGAGCTGTTTTTT. It encodes CASSSPRGRATGELFF.